This T cell receptor (beta chain) was observed in a study of radiation and T cells in renal cell carcinoma. Overall study findings and caveats: Without pretreatment biopsies, baseline tumor clonotype presence was undetermined. In blood, top tumor clones expanded by 2 weeks, shrinking by 4.

Data came from immunoSEQ multiplex PCR; TCRdb stores just in-frame clones and leaves some out. The table has some 100,000 clones, 80% to 90% seen once. Comments on this clone: Its antigen is not identified.

Germline values: CDR1 MDHEN, CDR2 SYDVKM. CDR3 length: 16 residues. V lost 2 bases to trimming and J lost 2 bases, with 16 bases between them. Time point meaning: blood 4 weeks post-SBRT, at nephrectomy. Treatment described: 15 Gy SBRT to primary tumor, nephrectomy 4 weeks later. J is TRBJ2-7 and V is TRBV28; tentative D call: TRBD2 (5 bases). This clonotype was obtained from a man between 60 and 70 years old with renal cell carcinoma. The source was blood, collected from a patient whose treatment included radiotherapy and nephrectomy. The CDR3 protein is CASSLGLPGNTYEQYF. In nucleotides, the CDR3 is TGTGCCAGCAGTTTAGGATTGCCGGGAAATACCTACGAGCAGTACTTC.